A selection of T cell receptor beta chains follows, all from one sample in a study of T cell responses to AZD1222 COVID-19 vaccine. Sequenced by immunoSEQ multiplex PCR; TCRdb stores in-frame clones only, minus some. Of roughly 100,000 clones listed, 86% are singletons. The sample here was peripheral blood, taken on day 0 of AZD1222 vaccination. Source of these receptors: an adult in good health. Both conserved end residues are part of each CDR3. Fields, in order: V gene, D gene, clone size, J gene, CDR3 protein, CDR3 DNA. The D gene is left open where the match is weak. A clone size is listed for some rows: how often the clone was seen (once, few, many), or a class if it is expanded.

v_call: TRBV5-1
d_call: TRBD2
clone_size: .
j_call: TRBJ2-1
cdr3_aa: CASSSHGASGGSSYNEQFF
cdr3_nt: TGCGCCAGCAGCTCCCATGGGGCTAGCGGGGGTAGCTCCTACAATGAGCAGTTCTTC

v_call: TRBV6-5
d_call: .
clone_size: .
j_call: TRBJ1-5
cdr3_aa: CASSLTDGDSNQPQHF
cdr3_nt: TGTGCCAGCAGTTTGACGGACGGGGATAGCAATCAGCCCCAGCATTTT

v_call: TRBV5-1
d_call: TRBD1
clone_size: once
j_call: TRBJ2-1
cdr3_aa: CASSSGTGGEYEQFF
cdr3_nt: TGCGCCAGCAGCTCCGGGACAGGGGGCGAGTATGAGCAGTTCTTC

v_call: TRBV12-5
d_call: .
clone_size: .
j_call: TRBJ2-7
cdr3_aa: CASGPDWYEQYF
cdr3_nt: TGTGCTAGTGGTCCCGACTGGTACGAGCAGTACTTC

v_call: TRBV5-1
d_call: TRBD1
clone_size: once
j_call: TRBJ2-1
cdr3_aa: CASSLARDRGGYNNEQFF
cdr3_nt: TGCGCCAGCAGCTTGGCCCGGGACAGGGGCGGTTATAACAATGAGCAGTTCTTC

v_call: TRBV9
d_call: TRBD1
clone_size: .
j_call: TRBJ2-7
cdr3_aa: CASSTGQGDYEQYF
cdr3_nt: TGTGCCAGCAGCACGGGACAGGGGGACTACGAGCAGTACTTC

v_call: TRBV9
d_call: .
clone_size: .
j_call: TRBJ2-7
cdr3_aa: CASSVSTVGEQYF
cdr3_nt: TGTGCCAGCAGCGTTTCGACAGTCGGGGAGCAGTACTTC

v_call: TRBV5-6
d_call: .
clone_size: .
j_call: TRBJ1-5
cdr3_aa: CASSSRGRYSNQPQHF
cdr3_nt: TGTGCCAGCAGCTCCCGGGGACGATATAGCAATCAGCCCCAGCATTTT

v_call: TRBV12-3/TRBV12-4
d_call: .
clone_size: once
j_call: TRBJ1-2
cdr3_aa: CASSYGWVYGYTF
cdr3_nt: TGTGCCAGCAGTTACGGGTGGGTCTATGGCTACACCTTC

v_call: TRBV9
d_call: .
clone_size: once
j_call: TRBJ2-7
cdr3_aa: CASSVGAGSPYEQYF
cdr3_nt: TGTGCCAGCAGCGTAGGGGCAGGGTCCCCCTACGAGCAGTACTTC

v_call: TRBV6-6
d_call: .
clone_size: many
j_call: TRBJ1-5
cdr3_aa: CASSPVSQQPQHF
cdr3_nt: TGTGCCAGCAGCCCCGTCTCTCAGCAGCCCCAGCATTTT

v_call: TRBV6-5
d_call: .
clone_size: .
j_call: TRBJ2-7
cdr3_aa: CASKLWGPYEQYF
cdr3_nt: TGTGCCAGCAAGTTATGGGGGCCCTACGAGCAGTACTTC

v_call: TRBV7-9
d_call: .
clone_size: .
j_call: TRBJ2-2
cdr3_aa: CASRRGVNTGELFF
cdr3_nt: TGTGCCAGCAGGAGGGGCGTAAACACCGGGGAGCTGTTTTTT

v_call: TRBV15
d_call: .
clone_size: .
j_call: TRBJ2-7
cdr3_aa: CATSRGGPSSYEQYF
cdr3_nt: TGTGCCACCAGCAGAGGCGGGCCCAGCTCCTACGAGCAGTACTTC

v_call: TRBV5-1
d_call: TRBD1
clone_size: .
j_call: TRBJ1-2
cdr3_aa: CASSSQGDYGYTF
cdr3_nt: TGCGCCAGCAGCTCTCAGGGGGACTATGGCTACACCTTC

v_call: TRBV7-8
d_call: TRBD1
clone_size: .
j_call: TRBJ1-2
cdr3_aa: CASSLVAGGDGYTF
cdr3_nt: TGTGCCAGCAGCTTAGTGGCAGGGGGCGATGGCTACACCTTC

v_call: TRBV3-1/TRBV3-2
d_call: .
clone_size: few
j_call: TRBJ2-7
cdr3_aa: CASSQTWEQYF
cdr3_nt: TGTGCCAGCAGCCAAACCTGGGAGCAGTACTTC

v_call: TRBV5-1
d_call: .
clone_size: few
j_call: TRBJ1-1
cdr3_aa: CASSLDPLNTEAFF
cdr3_nt: TGCGCCAGCAGCTTGGACCCCTTGAACACTGAAGCTTTCTTT

v_call: TRBV2
d_call: .
clone_size: .
j_call: TRBJ1-1
cdr3_aa: CASSDFQNTEAFF
cdr3_nt: TGTGCCAGCAGTGATTTCCAGAACACTGAAGCTTTCTTT

v_call: TRBV5-1
d_call: .
clone_size: once
j_call: TRBJ2-5
cdr3_aa: CASSLAGTTQETQYF
cdr3_nt: TGCGCCAGCAGCTTGGCCGGGACAACGCAAGAGACCCAGTACTTC

v_call: TRBV28
d_call: .
clone_size: .
j_call: TRBJ1-4
cdr3_aa: CASSLDRTATNEKLFF
cdr3_nt: TGTGCCAGCAGTTTAGACAGGACTGCAACTAATGAAAAACTGTTTTTT

v_call: TRBV5-1
d_call: .
clone_size: .
j_call: TRBJ2-2
cdr3_aa: CASSLGGSGELFF
cdr3_nt: TGCGCCAGCAGCTTGGGGGGCTCCGGGGAGCTGTTTTTT

v_call: TRBV11-1
d_call: .
clone_size: few
j_call: TRBJ2-5
cdr3_aa: CASSSRAGALQETQYF
cdr3_nt: TGTGCCAGCAGCTCACGGGCTGGGGCGCTACAAGAGACCCAGTACTTC

v_call: TRBV12-3/TRBV12-4
d_call: .
clone_size: few
j_call: TRBJ2-1
cdr3_aa: CASGAGGYNEQFF
cdr3_nt: TGTGCCTCCGGGGCAGGGGGGTACAATGAGCAGTTCTTC

v_call: TRBV7-3
d_call: .
clone_size: .
j_call: TRBJ2-2
cdr3_aa: CASSRDDGGWDTGELFF
cdr3_nt: TGTGCCAGCAGCCGGGATGATGGGGGCTGGGACACCGGGGAGCTGTTTTTT

v_call: TRBV2
d_call: .
clone_size: .
j_call: TRBJ1-2
cdr3_aa: CASSIRQAPNGYTF
cdr3_nt: TGTGCCAGCAGCATTAGACAGGCGCCCAATGGCTACACCTTC

v_call: TRBV16
d_call: TRBD1
clone_size: once
j_call: TRBJ1-1
cdr3_aa: CASSQLTGTGVRRTEAFF
cdr3_nt: TGTGCCAGCAGCCAACTAACCGGGACAGGGGTTCGGAGGACTGAAGCTTTCTTT

v_call: TRBV6-6
d_call: TRBD1
clone_size: .
j_call: TRBJ1-4
cdr3_aa: CASSQTGVVVGEKLFF
cdr3_nt: TGTGCCAGCAGTCAAACAGGGGTTGTCGTCGGGGAAAAACTGTTTTTT